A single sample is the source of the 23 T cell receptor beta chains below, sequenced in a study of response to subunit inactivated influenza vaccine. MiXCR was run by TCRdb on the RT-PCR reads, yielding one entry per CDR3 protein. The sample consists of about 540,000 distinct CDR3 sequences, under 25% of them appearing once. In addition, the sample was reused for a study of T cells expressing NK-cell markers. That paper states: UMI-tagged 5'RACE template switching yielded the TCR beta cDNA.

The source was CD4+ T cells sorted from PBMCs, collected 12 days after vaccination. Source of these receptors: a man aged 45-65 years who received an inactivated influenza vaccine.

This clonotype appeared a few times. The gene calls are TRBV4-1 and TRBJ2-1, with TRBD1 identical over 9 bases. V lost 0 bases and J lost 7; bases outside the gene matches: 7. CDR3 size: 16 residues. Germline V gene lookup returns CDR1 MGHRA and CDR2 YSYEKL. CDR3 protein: CASSQDSGQGRNEQFF. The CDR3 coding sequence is TGCGCCAGCAGCCAAGATTCGGGACAGGGTCGGAATGAGCAGTTCTTC.

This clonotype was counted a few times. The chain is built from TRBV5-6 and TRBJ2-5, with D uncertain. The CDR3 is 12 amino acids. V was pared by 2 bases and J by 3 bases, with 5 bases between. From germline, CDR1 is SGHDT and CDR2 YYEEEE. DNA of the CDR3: TGTGCCAGCAGCTTATTGGAAGAGACCCAGTACTTC. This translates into CASSLLEETQYF.

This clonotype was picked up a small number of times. The CDR3 spells CASSHPGGTTNEKLFF. The CDR3 DNA is TGTGCCAGCAGCCACCCCGGCGGGACAACTAATGAAAAACTGTTTTTT. The genes are TRBV21-1 and TRBJ1-4. TRBV21-1 counts as a pseudogene. The CDR3 loop spans 16 amino acids.

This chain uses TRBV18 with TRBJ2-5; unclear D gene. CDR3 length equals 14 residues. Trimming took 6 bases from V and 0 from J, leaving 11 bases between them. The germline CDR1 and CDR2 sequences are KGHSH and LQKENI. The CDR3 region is CASSLNRYQETQYF. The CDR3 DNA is TGTGCCAGCTCCCTAAACCGGTACCAAGAGACCCAGTACTTC.

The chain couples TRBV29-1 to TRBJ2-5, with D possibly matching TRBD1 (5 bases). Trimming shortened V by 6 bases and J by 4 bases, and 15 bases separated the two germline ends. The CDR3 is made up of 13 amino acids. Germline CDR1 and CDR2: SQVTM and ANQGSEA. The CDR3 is CSVRQTGGETQYF. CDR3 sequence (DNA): TGCAGCGTGCGACAGACCGGTGGAGAGACCCAGTACTTC.

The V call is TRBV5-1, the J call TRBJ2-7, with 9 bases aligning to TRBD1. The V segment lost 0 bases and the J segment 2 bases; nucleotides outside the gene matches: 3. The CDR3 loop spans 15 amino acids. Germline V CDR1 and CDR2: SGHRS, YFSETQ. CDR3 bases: TGCGCCAGCAGCTTGGGGACAGGGGTACCCTACGAGCAGTACTTC. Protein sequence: CASSLGTGVPYEQYF.

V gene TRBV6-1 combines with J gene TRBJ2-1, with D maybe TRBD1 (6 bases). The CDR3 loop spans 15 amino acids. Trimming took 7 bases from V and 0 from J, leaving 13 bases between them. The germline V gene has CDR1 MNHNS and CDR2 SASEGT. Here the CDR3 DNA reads TGTGCCAGCACCCAGGGGTACAGCTCCTACAATGAGCAGTTCTTC. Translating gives CASTQGYSSYNEQFF.

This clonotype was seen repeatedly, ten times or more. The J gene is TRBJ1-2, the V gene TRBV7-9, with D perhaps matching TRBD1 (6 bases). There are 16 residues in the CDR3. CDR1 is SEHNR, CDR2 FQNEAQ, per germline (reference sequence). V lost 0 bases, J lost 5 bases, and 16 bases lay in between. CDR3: CASSLATGKGRYGYTF. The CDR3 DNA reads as TGTGCCAGCAGCTTAGCAACAGGGAAGGGGAGGTATGGCTACACCTTC. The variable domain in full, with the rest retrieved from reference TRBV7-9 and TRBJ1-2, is DTGVSQNPRHKITKRGQNVTFRCDPISEHNRLYWYRQTLGQGPEFLTYFQNEAQLEKSRLLSDRFSAERPKGSFSTLEIQRTEQGDSAMYLCASSLATGKGRYGYTFGSGTRLTVV.

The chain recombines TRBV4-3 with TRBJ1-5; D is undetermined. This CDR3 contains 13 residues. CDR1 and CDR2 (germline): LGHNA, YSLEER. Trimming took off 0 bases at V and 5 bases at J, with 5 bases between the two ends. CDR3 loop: CASSQDLDQPQHF. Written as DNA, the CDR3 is TGCGCCAGCAGCCAAGATTTGGATCAGCCCCAGCATTTT.

The CDR3 protein is CASRAGTEGNQPQHF. The CDR3 bases are TGTGCCAGCAGAGCGGGGACAGAAGGGAATCAGCCCCAGCATTTT. V gene TRBV27 combines with J gene TRBJ1-5; 7 bases map to TRBD1. The CDR3 spans 15 residues. CDR1 is MNHEY and CDR2 is SMNVEV in the germline V gene (reference sequence). V dropped 6 bases and J dropped 4; count of bases not matched to a gene: 9.

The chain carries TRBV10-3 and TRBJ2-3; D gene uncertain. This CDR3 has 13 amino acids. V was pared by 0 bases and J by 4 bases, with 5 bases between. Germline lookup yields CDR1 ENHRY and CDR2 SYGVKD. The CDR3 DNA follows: TGTGCCATCAGTGAGTCGAAGCCAGATACGCAGTATTTT. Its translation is CAISESKPDTQYF.

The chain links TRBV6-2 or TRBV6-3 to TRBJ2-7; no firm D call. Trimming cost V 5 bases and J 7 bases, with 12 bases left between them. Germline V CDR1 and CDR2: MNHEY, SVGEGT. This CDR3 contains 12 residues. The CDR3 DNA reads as TGTGCCAGCAGTACGGGTGCGAGGGAGCAGTACTTC. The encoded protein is CASSTGAREQYF.

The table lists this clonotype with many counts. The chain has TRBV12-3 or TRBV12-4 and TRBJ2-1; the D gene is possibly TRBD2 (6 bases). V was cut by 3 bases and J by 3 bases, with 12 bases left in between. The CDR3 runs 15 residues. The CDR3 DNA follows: TGTGCCAGCAGTTTCGGAGGGAGGTACTACAATGAGCAGTTCTTC. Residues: CASSFGGRYYNEQFF.

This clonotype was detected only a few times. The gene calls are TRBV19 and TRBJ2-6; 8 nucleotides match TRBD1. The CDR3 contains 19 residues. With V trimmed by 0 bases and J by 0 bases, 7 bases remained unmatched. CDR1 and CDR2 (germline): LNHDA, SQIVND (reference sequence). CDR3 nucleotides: TGTGCCAGTAGTATAGATCGGACAGGGCGCGGCTCTGGGGCCAACGTCCTGACTTTC. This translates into CASSIDRTGRGSGANVLTF.

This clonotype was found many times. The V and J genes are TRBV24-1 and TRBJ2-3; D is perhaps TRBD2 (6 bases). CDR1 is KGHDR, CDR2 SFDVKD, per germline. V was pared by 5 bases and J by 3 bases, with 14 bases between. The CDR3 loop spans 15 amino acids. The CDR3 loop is CATSGGTISTDTQYF. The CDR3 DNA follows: TGTGCCACCAGTGGCGGGACCATATCGACAGATACGCAGTATTTT.

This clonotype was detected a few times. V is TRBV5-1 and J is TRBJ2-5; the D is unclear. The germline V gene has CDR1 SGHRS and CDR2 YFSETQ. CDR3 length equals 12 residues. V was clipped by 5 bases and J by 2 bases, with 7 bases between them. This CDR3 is CASSSMQETQYF. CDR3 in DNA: TGCGCCAGCAGTAGTATGCAAGAGACCCAGTACTTC.

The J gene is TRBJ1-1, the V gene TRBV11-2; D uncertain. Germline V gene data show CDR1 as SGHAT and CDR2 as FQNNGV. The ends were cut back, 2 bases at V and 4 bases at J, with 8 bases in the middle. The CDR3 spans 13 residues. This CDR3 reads CASSLFTGTEAFF. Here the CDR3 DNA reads TGTGCCAGCAGCTTATTTACGGGCACTGAAGCTTTCTTT.

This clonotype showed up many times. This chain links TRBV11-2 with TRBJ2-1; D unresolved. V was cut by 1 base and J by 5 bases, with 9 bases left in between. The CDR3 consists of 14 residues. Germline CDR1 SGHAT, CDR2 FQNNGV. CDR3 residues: CASSLGAENNEQFF. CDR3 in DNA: TGTGCCAGCAGCTTAGGAGCAGAAAACAATGAGCAGTTCTTC.

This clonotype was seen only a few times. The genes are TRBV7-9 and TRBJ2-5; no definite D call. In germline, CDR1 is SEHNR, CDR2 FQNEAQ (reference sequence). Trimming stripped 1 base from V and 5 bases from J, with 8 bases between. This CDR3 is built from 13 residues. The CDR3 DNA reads TGTGCCAGCAGCTTAGTAATGGGGGAGACCCAGTACTTC. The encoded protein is CASSLVMGETQYF. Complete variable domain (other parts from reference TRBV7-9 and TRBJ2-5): DTGVSQNPRHKITKRGQNVTFRCDPISEHNRLYWYRQTLGQGPEFLTYFQNEAQLEKSRLLSDRFSAERPKGSFSTLEIQRTEQGDSAMYLCASSLVMGETQYFGPGTRLLVL.

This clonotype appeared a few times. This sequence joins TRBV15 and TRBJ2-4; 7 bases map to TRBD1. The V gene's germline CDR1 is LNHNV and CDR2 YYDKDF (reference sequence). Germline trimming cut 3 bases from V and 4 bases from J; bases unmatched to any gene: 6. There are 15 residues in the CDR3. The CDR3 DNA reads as TGTGCCACCAGCAGGGCCGGGACAGAGAAAAACATTCAGTACTTC. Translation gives CATSRAGTEKNIQYF.

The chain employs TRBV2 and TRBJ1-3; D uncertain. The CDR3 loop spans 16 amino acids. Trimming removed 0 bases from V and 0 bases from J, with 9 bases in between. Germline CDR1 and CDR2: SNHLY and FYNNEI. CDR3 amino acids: CASSEALRFSGNTIYF. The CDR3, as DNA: TGTGCCAGCAGTGAAGCGCTCCGGTTCTCTGGAAACACCATATATTTT.

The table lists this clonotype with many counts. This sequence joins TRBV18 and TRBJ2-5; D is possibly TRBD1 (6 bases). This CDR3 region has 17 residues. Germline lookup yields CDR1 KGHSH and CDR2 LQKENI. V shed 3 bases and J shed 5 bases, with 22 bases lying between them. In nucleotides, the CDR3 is TGTGCCAGCTCACCGGTCACAGGGTCAGGTACCAAGGAGACCCAGTACTTC. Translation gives CASSPVTGSGTKETQYF.

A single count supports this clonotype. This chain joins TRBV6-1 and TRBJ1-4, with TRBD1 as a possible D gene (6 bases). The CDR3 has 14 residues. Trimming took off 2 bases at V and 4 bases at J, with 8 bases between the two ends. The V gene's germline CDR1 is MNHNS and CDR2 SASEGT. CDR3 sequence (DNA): TGTGCCAGCAGTGAAAGAGGGGGTAATGAAAAACTGTTTTTT. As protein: CASSERGGNEKLFF.